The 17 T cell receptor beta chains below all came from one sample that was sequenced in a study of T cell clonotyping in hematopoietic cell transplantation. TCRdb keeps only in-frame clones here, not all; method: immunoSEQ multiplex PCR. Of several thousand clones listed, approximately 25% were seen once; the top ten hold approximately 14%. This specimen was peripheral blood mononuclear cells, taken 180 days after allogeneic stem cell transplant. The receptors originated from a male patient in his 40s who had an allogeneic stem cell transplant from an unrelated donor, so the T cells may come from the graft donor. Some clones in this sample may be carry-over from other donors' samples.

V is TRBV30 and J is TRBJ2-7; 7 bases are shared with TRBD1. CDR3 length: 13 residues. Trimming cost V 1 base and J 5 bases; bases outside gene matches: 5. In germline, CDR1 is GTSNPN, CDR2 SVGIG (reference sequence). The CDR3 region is CAWSGGTVDEQYF. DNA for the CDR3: TGTGCCTGGAGTGGTGGGACAGTGGACGAGCAGTACTTC.

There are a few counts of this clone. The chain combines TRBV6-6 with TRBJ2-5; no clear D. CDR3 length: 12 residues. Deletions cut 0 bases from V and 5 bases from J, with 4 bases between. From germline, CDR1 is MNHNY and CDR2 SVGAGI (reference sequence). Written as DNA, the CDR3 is TGTGCCAGCAGTTACTCGTCGGAGACCCAGTACTTC. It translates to CASSYSSETQYF.

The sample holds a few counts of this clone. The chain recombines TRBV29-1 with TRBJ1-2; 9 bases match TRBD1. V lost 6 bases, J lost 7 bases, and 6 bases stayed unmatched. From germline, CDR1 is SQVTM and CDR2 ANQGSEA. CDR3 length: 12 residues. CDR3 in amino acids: CSVQTGGGGYTF. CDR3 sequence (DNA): TGCAGCGTACAAACAGGGGGCGGTGGCTACACCTTC.

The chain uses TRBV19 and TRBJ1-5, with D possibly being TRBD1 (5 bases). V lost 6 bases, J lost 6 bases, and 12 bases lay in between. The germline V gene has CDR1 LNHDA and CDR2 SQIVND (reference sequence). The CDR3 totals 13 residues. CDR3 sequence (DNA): TGTGCCAGTAGGGGGCCAGGGCCTCAGCCCCAGCATTTT. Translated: CASRGPGPQPQHF.

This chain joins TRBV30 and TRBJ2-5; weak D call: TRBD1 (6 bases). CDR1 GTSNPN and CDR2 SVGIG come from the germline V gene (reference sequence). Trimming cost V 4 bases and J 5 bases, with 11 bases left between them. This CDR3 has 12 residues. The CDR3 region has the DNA TGTGCCTGGACAGGGGTTAGCGAGACCCAGTACTTC. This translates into CAWTGVSETQYF.

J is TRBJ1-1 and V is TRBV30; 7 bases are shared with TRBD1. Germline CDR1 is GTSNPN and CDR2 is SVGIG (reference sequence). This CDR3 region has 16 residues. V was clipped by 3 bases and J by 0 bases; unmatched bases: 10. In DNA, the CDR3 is TGTGCCTGGAGCTTTTGGCAGGGGGACATGAACACTGAAGCTTTCTTT. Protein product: CAWSFWQGDMNTEAFF. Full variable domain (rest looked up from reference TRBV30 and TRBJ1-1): SQTIHQWPATLVQPVGSPLSLECTVEGTSNPNLYWYRQAAGRGLQLLFYSVGIGQISSEVPQNLSASRPQDRQFILSSKKLLLSDSGFYLCAWSFWQGDMNTEAFFGQGTRLTVV.

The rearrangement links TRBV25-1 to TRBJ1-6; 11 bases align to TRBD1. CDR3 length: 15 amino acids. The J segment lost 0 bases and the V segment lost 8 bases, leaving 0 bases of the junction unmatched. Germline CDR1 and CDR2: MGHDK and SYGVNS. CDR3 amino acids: CASGQGASYNSPLHF. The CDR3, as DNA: TGTGCCAGCGGACAGGGGGCCTCCTATAATTCACCCCTCCACTTT. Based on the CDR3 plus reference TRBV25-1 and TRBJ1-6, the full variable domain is EADIYQTPRYLVIGTGKKITLECSQTMGHDKMYWYQQDPGMELHLIHYSYGVNSTEKGDLSSESTVSRIRTEHFPLTLESARPSHTSQYLCASGQGASYNSPLHFGNGTRLTVT.

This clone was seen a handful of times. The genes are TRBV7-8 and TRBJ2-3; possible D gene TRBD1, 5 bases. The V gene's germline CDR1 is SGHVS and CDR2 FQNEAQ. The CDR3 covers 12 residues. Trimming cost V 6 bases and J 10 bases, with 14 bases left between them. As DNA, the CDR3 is TGTGCCAGCAGTCAGGACCAGGGATCGCAGTATTTT. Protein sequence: CASSQDQGSQYF.

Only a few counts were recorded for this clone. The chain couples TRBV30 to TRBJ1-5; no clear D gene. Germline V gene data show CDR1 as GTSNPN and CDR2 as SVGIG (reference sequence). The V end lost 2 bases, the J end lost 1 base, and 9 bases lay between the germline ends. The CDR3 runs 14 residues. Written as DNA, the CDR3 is TGTGCCTGGAGTCGACGGTCAAGCAATCAGCCCCAGCATTTT. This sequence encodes CAWSRRSSNQPQHF.

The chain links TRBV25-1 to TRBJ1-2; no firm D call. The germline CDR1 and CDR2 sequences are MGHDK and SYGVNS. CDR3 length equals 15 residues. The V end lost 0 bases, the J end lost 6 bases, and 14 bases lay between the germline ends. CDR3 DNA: TGTGCCAGCAGTGAATATGCGGTTCGGACCGATGGCTACACCTTC. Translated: CASSEYAVRTDGYTF.

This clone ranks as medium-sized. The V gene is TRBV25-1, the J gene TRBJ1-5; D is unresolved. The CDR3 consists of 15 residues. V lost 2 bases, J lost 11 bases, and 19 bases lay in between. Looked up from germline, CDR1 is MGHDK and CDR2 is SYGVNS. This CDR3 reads CASSEGNGVSESQHF. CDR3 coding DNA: TGTGCCAGCAGTGAAGGAAACGGTGTCTCGGAGTCCCAGCATTTT.

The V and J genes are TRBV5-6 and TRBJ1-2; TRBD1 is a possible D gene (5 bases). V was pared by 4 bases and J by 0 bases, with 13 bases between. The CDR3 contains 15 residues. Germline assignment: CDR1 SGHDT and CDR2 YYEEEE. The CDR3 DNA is TGTGCCAGCAGCGCAGGGACCGAAGCTAACTATGGCTACACCTTC. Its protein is CASSAGTEANYGYTF.

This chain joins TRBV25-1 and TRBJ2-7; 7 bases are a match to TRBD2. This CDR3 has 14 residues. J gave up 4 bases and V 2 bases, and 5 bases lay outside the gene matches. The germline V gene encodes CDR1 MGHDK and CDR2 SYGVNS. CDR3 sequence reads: CASSEQAGVYEQYF. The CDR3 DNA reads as TGTGCCAGCAGTGAACAGGCGGGAGTGTACGAGCAGTACTTC.

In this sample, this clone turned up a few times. In DNA, the CDR3 is TGTGCCTGGAGCCGGGACGCTAATCAGCCCCAGCATTTT. Translation: CAWSRDANQPQHF. The gene calls are TRBV30 and TRBJ1-5, with D possibly TRBD1 on 5 matching bases. This CDR3 has 13 amino acids. V was pared by 3 bases and J by 4 bases, with 10 bases between. Germline V gene sequence: CDR1 GTSNPN, CDR2 SVGIG (reference sequence).

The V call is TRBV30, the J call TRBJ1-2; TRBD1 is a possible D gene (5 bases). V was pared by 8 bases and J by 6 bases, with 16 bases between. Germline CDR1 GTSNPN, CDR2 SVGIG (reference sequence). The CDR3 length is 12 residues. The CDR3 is CATGGGRNGYTF. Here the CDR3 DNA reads TGTGCCACCGGCGGGGGTAGGAATGGCTACACCTTC. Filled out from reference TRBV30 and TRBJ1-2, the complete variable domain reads SQTIHQWPATLVQPVGSPLSLECTVEGTSNPNLYWYRQAAGRGLQLLFYSVGIGQISSEVPQNLSASRPQDRQFILSSKKLLLSDSGFYLCATGGGRNGYTFGSGTRLTVV.

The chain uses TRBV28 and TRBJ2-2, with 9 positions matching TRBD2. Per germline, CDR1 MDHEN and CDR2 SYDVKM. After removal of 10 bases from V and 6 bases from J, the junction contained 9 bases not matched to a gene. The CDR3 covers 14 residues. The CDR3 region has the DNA TGTGCCATTTCGAGGACTAGCGCCTCCGGGGAGCTGTTTTTT. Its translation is CAISRTSASGELFF.

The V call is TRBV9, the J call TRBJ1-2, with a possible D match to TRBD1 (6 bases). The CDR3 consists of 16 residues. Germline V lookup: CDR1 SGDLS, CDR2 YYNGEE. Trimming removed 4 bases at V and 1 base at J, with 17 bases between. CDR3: CASSPHGGGSNYGYTF. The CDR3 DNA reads TGTGCCAGCAGCCCGCACGGAGGGGGGAGTAACTATGGCTACACCTTC.